This entry concerns a single T cell receptor beta chain. This record belongs to a study of regulatory T cells in long-lasting Graves disease. At the level of the study: With positive TSH receptor antibodies and over 5 years of antithyroid drugs, Graves' disease was considered persistent.

Building of the TCR beta libraries involved iRepertoire HTBI primers and Arm-PCR of CDR3 regions. MiXCR was run by TCRdb on the multiplex PCR reads, yielding one entry per CDR3 protein. The sample yields a few hundred thousand distinct CDR3 sequences, around 20% seen once. Indicated time point: persistent/refractory GD, antithyroid drugs over 5 years with positive TRAb. RNA extracted from PBMCs served as the sequencing template. Germline CDR1 and CDR2: ENHRY and SYGVKD. V lost 9 bases and J lost 1; bases outside the gene matches: 13. CDR3 length equals 16 residues. This rearrangement joins TRBV10-3 to TRBJ2-7; 9 bases match TRBD2. The sequence was collected from a female donor with Graves disease. The sample was peripheral blood mononuclear cells (PBMCs), taken when the disease was refractory, from a patient treated with antithyroid drugs. CDR3 protein: CAISRLAVTASYEQYF. The CDR3, as DNA: TGTGCCATTAGTCGACTAGCGGTTACCGCGTCCTACGAGCAGTACTTC.